A selection of T cell receptor beta chains follows, all from one sample in a study of regulatory T cells in long-lasting Graves disease. TCRdb fed the multiplex PCR reads into MiXCR, producing one record per CDR3 protein. Among around 250,000 distinct CDR3 sequences listed, more than 15% were seen once. These data are also associated with another study on T cells in Graves' hyperthyroidism and ophthalmopathy.

Here the sequenced sample was peripheral blood mononuclear cells (PBMCs), taken at new diagnosis, from a patient treated with antithyroid drugs. Source of these receptors: a woman in her twenties or thirties with Graves disease. Both conserved end residues are part of each CDR3. Fields, in order: D gene, clone size, J gene, V gene, CDR3 protein, CDR3 DNA. A D gene is named only where the DNA matches it firmly. Clone size is given for some rows only: seen once, a few or many times, or a class if the clone is expanded.

. | many | TRBJ1-2 | TRBV27 | CASSSPGMTPYGYTF | TGTGCCAGCAGTTCCCCCGGGATGACACCTTATGGCTACACCTTC
. | . | TRBJ2-1 | TRBV9 | CASSLQRDQRYNEQFF | TGTGCCAGCAGCCTACAGAGGGACCAGCGCTACAATGAGCAGTTCTTC
. | many | TRBJ2-7 | TRBV20-1 | CSASTGDEQYF | TGCAGTGCTAGTACCGGGGACGAGCAGTACTTC
. | . | TRBJ2-5 | TRBV10-2 | CASSESGPGETQYF | TGCGCCAGCAGTGAGTCGGGACCCGGGGAGACCCAGTACTTC
. | few | TRBJ2-2 | TRBV6-5 | CASSYSRGWHGELFF | TGTGCCAGCAGTTACTCGAGGGGGTGGCACGGGGAGCTGTTTTTT
TRBD1 | many | TRBJ2-7 | TRBV27 | CASSEKGTALTYEQYF | TGTGCCAGCAGTGAAAAAGGGACAGCACTCACCTACGAGCAGTACTTC
. | many | TRBJ2-1 | TRBV5-1 | CASSWHNEQFF | TGCGCCAGCAGCTGGCACAATGAGCAGTTCTTC
. | . | TRBJ1-2 | TRBV20-1 | CSARGGRDDGYTF | TGCAGTGCTCGAGGGGGTAGGGACGACGGCTACACCTTC
. | many | TRBJ2-1 | TRBV20-1 | CSARDYGGNSYNEQFF | TGCAGTGCTAGAGATTACGGGGGCAACTCCTACAATGAGCAGTTCTTC
. | many | TRBJ2-7 | TRBV6-5 | CASSSPGTERPYEQYF | TGTGCCAGCAGTTCCCCCGGCACGGAGCGGCCCTACGAGCAGTACTTC
TRBD1 | many | TRBJ2-5 | TRBV20-1 | CSANRGRLQETQYF | TGCAGTGCAAACAGGGGGCGCCTCCAGGAGACCCAGTACTTC
. | . | TRBJ2-1 | TRBV2 | CASSEDGLSYNEQFF | TGTGCCAGCAGTGAAGACGGCCTCTCCTACAATGAGCAGTTCTTC
. | many | TRBJ1-6 | TRBV7-2 | CASSSNRREVNSPLHF | TGTGCCAGCAGCTCCAACCGCCGGGAGGTTAATTCACCCCTCCACTTT
TRBD1 | many | TRBJ1-4 | TRBV18 | CASSLDRDRDEKLFF | TGTGCCAGCTCCCTCGACCGGGACAGGGATGAAAAACTGTTTTTT
. | many | TRBJ1-1 | TRBV20-1 | CSANREGNRAFF | TGCAGTGCTAACAGGGAGGGTAACCGAGCTTTCTTT
TRBD2 | . | TRBJ2-7 | TRBV6-1 | CASSAAGGGEQYF | TGTGCCAGCAGTGCGGCGGGGGGGGGCGAGCAGTACTTC